Sequencing of this T cell receptor beta chain was carried out in a study of blood T cell repertoires in COVID-19. As originally analysed: Amplification from reference gene primers served as the basis for estimated nucleated cell counts. Here immunoSEQ multiplex PCR was the method, and the copy in TCRdb shows in-frame clones only, minus some. From that table come the V and J calls and clone size; the DNA was used to work out D and trimming. The table includes 30,000 or so clones, nearly 80% detected once. The trim removed 3 bases at V and 1 base at J, leaving 11 bases unmatched. The CDR3 spans 16 residues. Germline loops: CDR1 DFQATT, CDR2 SNEGSKA (reference sequence).

This receptor was obtained from a man at least 80 years old with acute or convalescent COVID-19. This chain links TRBV20-1 with TRBJ2-5; TRBD1 matches 7 bases. Sample: peripheral blood. The CDR3 is CSASPPPTGTQETQYF. The CDR3 DNA reads TGCAGTGCTAGTCCTCCGCCGACAGGGACCCAAGAGACCCAGTACTTC.